A selection of T cell receptor beta chains follows, all from one sample in a study of blood T cell repertoires in COVID-19. Profiling relied on immunoSEQ multiplex PCR, and the TCRdb table lists in-frame clones only, not all of them. The table includes 250,000 to 300,000 clones, roughly nine tenths detected once. The sequencing input was peripheral blood. Receptors were obtained from a woman in her 50s who had recovered from COVID-19. Each CDR3 is given with its conserved first and last residue. Each record gives: V gene, J gene, clone size, D gene, CDR3 DNA, CDR3 protein. D genes are given only for firm matches. Rows may omit the clone size; those that give it use once, few, many or a size class.

TRBV5-1,TRBJ1-2,.,TRBD1,TGCGCCAGCAGCTTGGGACAGGGCTCACGTAACTATGGCTACACCTTC,CASSLGQGSRNYGYTF
TRBV9,TRBJ2-3,few,TRBD2,TGTGCCAGCAGCGTATCTGGCGGGGGGTCAGATACGCAGTATTTT,CASSVSGGGSDTQYF
TRBV7-3,TRBJ1-2,.,TRBD1,TGTGCCAGCAGCTTAGACGGGACAGGGGGTGGCTACACCTTC,CASSLDGTGGGYTF
TRBV28,TRBJ2-3,.,.,TGTGCCAGCAGTTTATCCTCAGATACGCAGTATTTT,CASSLSSDTQYF
TRBV5-1,TRBJ1-3,.,.,TGCGCCAGCAGCTTGGGCAGTACCTCTGGAAACACCATATATTTT,CASSLGSTSGNTIYF
TRBV6-1,TRBJ2-7,.,.,TGTGCCAGCAGTGAAGCGGCGGTCTTTGCCTACGAGCAGTACTTC,CASSEAAVFAYEQYF
TRBV6-2/TRBV6-3,TRBJ2-3,.,.,TGTGCCAGCAGTCACAAACGGGGGATGGGCACAGATACGCAGTATTTT,CASSHKRGMGTDTQYF
TRBV5-4,TRBJ1-2,.,.,TGTGCCAGCAGCCCAGGTCTCGGAAACTATGGCTACACCTTC,CASSPGLGNYGYTF
TRBV14,TRBJ1-1,.,.,TGTGCCAGCAGCCAGCGGACAGCCGTAGAAGCTTTCTTT,CASSQRTAVEAFF
TRBV29-1,TRBJ2-5,.,.,TGCAGCGTTGAAAGGCTACAGGCCGAAGAGACCCAGTACTTC,CSVERLQAEETQYF
TRBV7-9,TRBJ2-3,once,.,TGTGCCAGCAGCTTAGACATATTCACAGATACGCAGTATTTT,CASSLDIFTDTQYF
TRBV6-5,TRBJ1-5,.,TRBD1,TGTGCCAGCAGCCTCGGACAGGGACGGCAGCCCCAGCATTTT,CASSLGQGRQPQHF
TRBV7-9,TRBJ2-2,.,TRBD1,TGTGCCAAGGGACAGCAGAACACCGGGGAGCTGTTTTTT,CAKGQQNTGELFF
TRBV6-6,TRBJ1-2,.,.,TGTGCCAGCCGTTCCCCCCGGGGGGACTTTAACTATGGCTACACCTTC,CASRSPRGDFNYGYTF
TRBV13,TRBJ1-2,once,TRBD1,TGTGCCAGCAGCTTCGGAGGACAGGGGGGTTACTATGGCTACACCTTC,CASSFGGQGGYYGYTF
TRBV9,TRBJ1-3,.,TRBD1,TGTGCCAGCAGCGTACAGGGGGCTGGAAACACCATATATTTT,CASSVQGAGNTIYF
TRBV5-6,TRBJ2-7,.,.,TGTGCCAGCAGTCAGGGGAGCTACGAGCAGTACTTC,CASSQGSYEQYF
TRBV29-1,TRBJ2-1,.,.,TGCAGCGTTGAACCGGAGAGGGCCGGTGGTGGGCAGTTCTTC,CSVEPERAGGGQFF
TRBV5-6,TRBJ1-5,.,.,TGTGCCAGCAGCTCTTTCTATGTGAATCAGCCCCAGCATTTT,CASSSFYVNQPQHF
TRBV7-6,TRBJ2-7,.,TRBD1,TGTGCCAGCAGCTTAAGAAGACAGGGGGGCTACGAGCAGTACTTC,CASSLRRQGGYEQYF
TRBV9,TRBJ1-1,.,.,TGTGCCAGCAGCAGTAATCCGGGAGTGATCGGTTTTGAAGCTTTCTTT,CASSSNPGVIGFEAFF
TRBV15,TRBJ2-7,.,TRBD1,TGTGCCACCAGCAGACAGGGGGCTCAAACCCTCGAGCAGTACTTC,CATSRQGAQTLEQYF
TRBV5-6,TRBJ2-7,.,TRBD1,TGTGCCAGCAGCGAGACGACAGGGGATTACGAGCGGAACTTC,CASSETTGDYERNF
TRBV4-3,TRBJ1-1,.,.,TGCGCCAGCAGCTTCAGGGGTGGGGACACTGAAGCTTTCTTT,CASSFRGGDTEAFF
TRBV13,TRBJ1-3,.,TRBD1,TGTGCCAGCAGCGCCGAAATGGGACAGCTCTCTGGAAACACCATATATTTT,CASSAEMGQLSGNTIYF
TRBV3-1/TRBV3-2,TRBJ1-6,.,.,TGTGCCAGCAGCCCTTGGACAGATTCACCCCTCCACTTT,CASSPWTDSPLHF
TRBV14,TRBJ2-7,.,TRBD2,TGTGCCAGCAGCCACTCGACTAGCGGGAGGCCCTACGAGCAGTACTTC,CASSHSTSGRPYEQYF
TRBV4-3,TRBJ2-1,once,.,TGCGCCAGCAGCCAAGCTAACCGGGACTACAATGAGCAGTTCTTC,CASSQANRDYNEQFF
TRBV7-9,TRBJ2-7,.,.,TGTGCCAGCCATAAAGGAGGAGGGTCCTACGAGCAGTACTTC,CASHKGGGSYEQYF
TRBV29-1,TRBJ2-3,.,TRBD2,TGCAGCGTTGAAGACCTAGCGGGAGATAGCACAGATACGCAGTATTTT,CSVEDLAGDSTDTQYF
TRBV11-2,TRBJ1-2,.,TRBD1,TGTGCCAGCAGTCCCGGGACAGGGCTGTATGGCTACACCTTC,CASSPGTGLYGYTF
TRBV3-1/TRBV3-2,TRBJ2-7,.,TRBD1,TGTGCCAGCAGCCCCCTTTCAGGGGGCGGTTACGAGCAGTACTTC,CASSPLSGGGYEQYF
TRBV7-3,TRBJ2-7,.,TRBD2,TGTGCCAGCAGCTTAACGGGACTAGCGGGAAGCGAGCAGTACTTC,CASSLTGLAGSEQYF
TRBV30,TRBJ1-2,.,.,TGTGCCTGGAGTTCCCTTCATAGGGGCGACTATGGCTACACCTTC,CAWSSLHRGDYGYTF
TRBV9,TRBJ2-7,.,TRBD1,TGTGCCAGCAGCGTTGGGACAGCCTCCTACGAGCAGTACTTC,CASSVGTASYEQYF
TRBV6-2/TRBV6-3,TRBJ2-7,.,.,TGTGCCAGCAGTTTACCCATTCTAGCAAACCGACCTTACGAGCAGTACTTC,CASSLPILANRPYEQYF
TRBV28,TRBJ1-2,.,.,TGTGCCAGCAGTTCGTTGGGAGGCGTCCGCACCTATGGCTACACCTTC,CASSSLGGVRTYGYTF
TRBV18,TRBJ1-5,.,TRBD1,TGTGCCAGCTCCTCGAGACAGGGGGTTGATGGCAATCAGCCCCAGCATTTT,CASSSRQGVDGNQPQHF
TRBV6-6,TRBJ1-6,.,.,TGTGCCAGCATGGAACAGGCCATTCCTAATTCACCCCTCCACTTT,CASMEQAIPNSPLHF
TRBV5-5,TRBJ1-4,.,TRBD1,TGTGCCAGCAGCTTACTACAGGGGGAACCTAATGAAAAACTGTTTTTT,CASSLLQGEPNEKLFF
TRBV6-5,TRBJ2-2,.,TRBD2,TGTGCCAGCAGACGCAGCGGGGGGGGAGCCGGGGAGCTGTTTTTT,CASRRSGGGAGELFF
TRBV5-1,TRBJ1-4,.,TRBD1,TGCGCCAGCAGCGAAAAGCCGGGACAGGGAACACAAAAACTGTTTTTT,CASSEKPGQGTQKLFF
TRBV5-1,TRBJ2-7,.,TRBD1,TGCGCCAGCAGCGTGGACAGGGGGCGAGACGAGCAGTACTTC,CASSVDRGRDEQYF
TRBV7-2,TRBJ1-5,.,.,TGTGCCAGCAGCTTTATTAGGACAGACAATCAGCCCCAGCATTTT,CASSFIRTDNQPQHF
TRBV7-2,TRBJ1-6,.,.,TGTGCCAGCAGCCTACGACAGCGTATTTATAATTCACCCCTCCACTTT,CASSLRQRIYNSPLHF
TRBV2,TRBJ2-7,.,.,TGTGCCAGCAGGGAAGGGCAGGATGGTTCCTACGAGCAGTACTTC,CASREGQDGSYEQYF
TRBV10-3,TRBJ1-1,.,TRBD1,TGTGCCATCAGGGGACAGAACGGTGAAGCTTTCTTT,CAIRGQNGEAFF
TRBV11-2,TRBJ2-1,.,.,TGTGCCAGCAGCTTAGAGTGGGGGCGGAACGGACCTAACAATGAGCAGTTCTTC,CASSLEWGRNGPNNEQFF
TRBV7-9,TRBJ2-7,once,.,TGTGCCAGCGCCCCTTCCCGGGGGAATCTCTACGAGCAGTACTTC,CASAPSRGNLYEQYF
TRBV19,TRBJ1-2,.,.,TGTGCCAGTAGTATGCAAGGGGCGCCTTATGATGGCTACACCTTC,CASSMQGAPYDGYTF
TRBV6-1,TRBJ2-3,.,.,TGTGCCAGCAGTGAATATAGGGGAGGATCCCCAGATACGCAGTATTTT,CASSEYRGGSPDTQYF
TRBV7-3,TRBJ1-1,.,.,TGTGCCAGCAGCAATACCGGGAGCACTGAAGCTTTCTTT,CASSNTGSTEAFF
TRBV2,TRBJ2-6,.,TRBD1,TGTGCCAGCAGACCGGGACAGGGGAGGGTTGGCGGGGCCAACGTCCTGACTTTC,CASRPGQGRVGGANVLTF
TRBV12-5,TRBJ2-7,.,.,TGTGCTAGTGGTTTTTCGGCGGGCTCTGACAGGTTAGAGCAGTACTTC,CASGFSAGSDRLEQYF
TRBV6-5,TRBJ1-4,few,.,TGTGCCAGCAGGGGACGGGGGAGGAATGAAAAACTGTTTTTT,CASRGRGRNEKLFF
TRBV6-2/TRBV6-3,TRBJ1-1,once,.,TGTGCCAGCAGTTACTCAGAAGGCGGGACTGAAGCTTTCTTT,CASSYSEGGTEAFF
TRBV6-5,TRBJ1-1,.,.,TGTGCCAGCATTATGGGGGGAATGAACACTGAAGCTTTCTTT,CASIMGGMNTEAFF
TRBV5-1,TRBJ2-7,once,TRBD2,TGCGCCAGCAGCTTGGGAGGCGGGGGGTACGAGCAGTACTTC,CASSLGGGGYEQYF
TRBV5-1,TRBJ1-2,.,.,TGCGCCAGCAGCTTGGACGGGGGGGCCGGTGGCTACACCTTC,CASSLDGGAGGYTF
TRBV9,TRBJ1-5,.,TRBD1,TGTGCCAGCAGCGTAGGGGGGACAGGGAAGAATCAGCCCCAGCATTTT,CASSVGGTGKNQPQHF